The 26 T cell receptor beta chains given below trace back to one sample, sequenced in a study of PD-1 blockade in mismatch repair-deficient tumors. Sequenced by immunoSEQ multiplex PCR; TCRdb stores in-frame clones only, minus some. The profile covers 20,000 to 25,000 clones, with about 83% appearing a single time and under 20% taken by the ten largest. This specimen was peripheral blood, taken 2 weeks after starting pembrolizumab. The receptors originated from an adult with mismatch repair-deficient cancer.

The chain has TRBV4-1 and TRBJ2-3; weak D call: TRBD2 (6 bases). CDR1 is MGHRA, CDR2 YSYEKL, per germline. This CDR3 comprises 17 residues. V lost 0 bases to trimming and J lost 1 base, with 14 bases between them. This CDR3 is CASSQEIHSGGTDTQYF. CDR3 nucleotides: TGCGCCAGCAGCCAAGAAATACATAGCGGTGGCACAGATACGCAGTATTTT.

The V and J genes are TRBV5-1 and TRBJ2-1; D gene unclear. Germline CDR1 reads SGHRS; CDR2 reads YFSETQ. Trimming pared 5 bases from V and 0 bases from J, leaving 6 bases between. The CDR3 spans 13 residues. CDR3 in amino acids: CASRWDSYNEQFF. In DNA form, the CDR3 reads TGCGCCAGCAGGTGGGACTCCTACAATGAGCAGTTCTTC.

The CDR3 here is CASSQVSGRPYNEQFF. The CDR3 DNA is TGCGCCAGCAGCCAAGTTAGCGGGAGGCCGTACAATGAGCAGTTCTTC. This chain uses TRBV4-1 with TRBJ2-1, with TRBD2 matching 10 bases. Per the germline V gene, CDR1 is MGHRA and CDR2 is YSYEKL. V gave up 1 base and J gave up 4 bases; unmatched junction bases: 4. The CDR3 runs 16 residues.

The chain carries TRBV18 and TRBJ2-2, with D tentatively TRBD1 (5 bases). The germline V gene encodes CDR1 KGHSH and CDR2 LQKENI. This CDR3 has 13 residues. V lost 1 base, J lost 7 bases, and 7 bases lay in between. CDR3 in amino acids: CASSPQGHGELFF. The CDR3 DNA reads TGTGCCAGCTCACCACAGGGGCACGGGGAGCTGTTTTTT.

The rearrangement uses TRBV29-1 and TRBJ1-1; D gene unclear. CDR1 and CDR2 (germline): SQVTM, ANQGSEA. The V and J ends lost 6 bases and 1 base respectively, with 3 bases between them. The CDR3 covers 10 residues. In DNA, the CDR3 is TGCAGCGTGCAGAACACTGAAGCTTTCTTT. Translation: CSVQNTEAFF.

V usage is TRBV12-2 and J usage is TRBJ2-7. TRBV12-2 represents a pseudogene. This CDR3 comprises 14 residues. CDR3 coding DNA: TGTGCAAGTCGCTTAGCATGGGTTTCCTACGAGCAGTACTTC. It yields the protein CASRLAWVSYEQYF.

The rearrangement uses TRBV6-5 and TRBJ1-1; 7 positions agree with TRBD1. Looked up from germline, CDR1 is MNHEY and CDR2 is SVGAGI. V shed 5 bases and J 11 bases; nucleotides not matched to a gene: 8. The CDR3 is 12 amino acids. The CDR3: CASSPSGQRAFF. The CDR3 DNA follows: TGTGCCAGCAGTCCGTCGGGACAGAGGGCTTTCTTT.

The chain uses TRBV21-1 and TRBJ2-1. TRBV21-1 counts as a pseudogene. The CDR3 is made up of 20 amino acids. The CDR3 spells CASSKAPTGTQNEGYNEQFF. Written as DNA, the CDR3 is TGTGCCAGCAGCAAAGCGCCCACCGGGACCCAGAACGAGGGCTACAATGAGCAGTTCTTC.

The chain employs TRBV18 and TRBJ2-7; possibly TRBD2 for D (5 bases). This CDR3 has 14 residues. From germline, CDR1 is KGHSH and CDR2 LQKENI. Trimming shortened V by 3 bases and J by 4 bases, and 13 bases separated the two germline ends. As DNA, the CDR3 is TGTGCCAGCTCACCCAGCGGAATGGGGTACGAGCAGTACTTC. This translates into CASSPSGMGYEQYF.

The V and J genes are TRBV5-4 and TRBJ2-3, with 7 bases fitting TRBD2. The CDR3 consists of 15 residues. V was clipped by 4 bases and J by 6 bases; unmatched bases: 11. From germline, CDR1 is SGHNT and CDR2 YYREEE (reference sequence). The CDR3 nucleotides read TGTGCCAGCAGCCCACGGGGAGGGAATTCGGATACGCAGTATTTT. As protein: CASSPRGGNSDTQYF.

J is TRBJ1-4 and V is TRBV7-3; D unclear. V shed 7 bases and J shed 4 bases, with 13 bases lying between them. In germline, CDR1 is SGHTA, CDR2 FQGTGA. The CDR3 contains 14 residues. CDR3 nucleotides: TGTGCCAGCACCCCAAAGGGTCTTAATGAAAAACTGTTTTTT. It specifies CASTPKGLNEKLFF.

The gene calls are TRBV7-2 and TRBJ2-1; D gene unclear. Germline-derived CDR1 and CDR2 are SGHTA and FQGNSA. The CDR3 has 14 residues. Trimming left V 3 bases short and J 6 bases short, with 12 bases between. The CDR3 loop reads CASSFSRRSNEQFF. The CDR3 bases are TGTGCCAGCAGCTTCTCTCGGCGGTCCAATGAGCAGTTCTTC.

This chain joins TRBV30 and TRBJ2-7; 9 positions match TRBD1. The germline V gene encodes CDR1 GTSNPN and CDR2 SVGIG (reference sequence). This CDR3 is built from 15 residues. The V gene end was trimmed by 1 base and the J gene end by 5 bases; junction bases not matched to a gene: 9. CDR3 DNA: TGTGCCTGGAGTGGGGGTGGACAGGGGTTGGACGAGCAGTACTTC. Translated: CAWSGGGQGLDEQYF.

J is TRBJ2-1 and V is TRBV7-2, with D uncertain. This CDR3 region has 13 residues. The ends were cut back, 1 base at V and 7 bases at J, with 8 bases in the middle. CDR1 is SGHTA and CDR2 is FQGNSA in the germline V gene. The CDR3 sequence: CASSLEPRNEQFF. The CDR3 coding sequence is TGTGCCAGCAGCTTAGAGCCCCGGAATGAGCAGTTCTTC.

This clone was seen only a few times. The V and J genes are TRBV11-2 and TRBJ2-4, with a weak D call TRBD1 (5 bases). V shed 10 bases and J shed 3 bases, with 16 bases lying between them. The CDR3 runs to 14 residues. Germline loops: CDR1 SGHAT, CDR2 FQNNGV. The CDR3 here is CANRKDRLKNIQYF. CDR3 bases: TGTGCCAATCGCAAAGACAGACTCAAAAACATTCAGTACTTC.

This chain joins TRBV15 and TRBJ2-4; TRBD1 matches at 7 bases. The J segment lost 1 base and the V segment lost 0 bases, leaving 0 bases of the junction unmatched. This CDR3 has 15 amino acids. Per the germline V gene, CDR1 is LNHNV and CDR2 is YYDKDF (reference sequence). The DNA for the CDR3 is TGTGCCACCAGCAGAGAGGACAGGGCCAAAAACATTCAGTACTTC. This codes for CATSREDRAKNIQYF.

CDR3 sequence: CASSFCLAGGLGELFF. The CDR3 DNA sequence: TGTGCCAGCAGCTTTTGCCTAGCGGGAGGGCTCGGGGAGCTGTTTTTT. The rearrangement uses TRBV12-1 and TRBJ2-2; the table gives TRBD2 as D, unverified against the DNA. TRBV12-1 is deemed a pseudogene. This CDR3 comprises 16 residues.

The chain combines TRBV19 with TRBJ1-2; TRBD1 might be the D (5 bases). Germline CDR1 reads LNHDA; CDR2 reads SQIVND (reference sequence). Trimming took off 1 base at V and 7 bases at J, with 16 bases between the two ends. The CDR3 is 15 residues long. CDR3 nucleotides: TGTGCCAGTAGTATAGGTGGGCAGGGAAGAAGTGGCTACACCTTC. This encodes CASSIGGQGRSGYTF.

The rearrangement links TRBV6-5 to TRBJ2-7, with 8 bases matching TRBD1. The germline gives CDR1 MNHEY, CDR2 SVGAGI. The CDR3 totals 15 residues. V lost 5 bases, J lost 0 bases, and 6 bases stayed unmatched. The CDR3 sequence: CASSVLGTGSYEQYF. The CDR3 DNA is TGTGCCAGCAGTGTCCTCGGGACAGGCTCCTACGAGCAGTACTTC.

This clone was seen more than once but under ten times. This chain uses TRBV28 with TRBJ2-7; a weak D match, TRBD2 (5 bases). The CDR3 is made up of 15 amino acids. With 3 bases removed from V and 2 bases from J, the gap between germline ends came to 14 bases. CDR1 and CDR2 from the germline V gene are MDHEN and SYDVKM. CDR3 DNA sequence: TGTGCCAGCAGTTTCCTAGCCACCGCGCCCTACGAGCAGTACTTC. Translation: CASSFLATAPYEQYF. The variable domain in full, with the rest retrieved from reference TRBV28 and TRBJ2-7, is DVKVTQSSRYLVKRTGEKVFLECVQDMDHENMFWYRQDPGLGLRLIYFSYDVKMKEKGDIPEGYSVSREKKERFSLILESASTNQTSMYLCASSFLATAPYEQYFGPGTRLTVT.

CDR3 in amino acids: CASSPGTETWSEAFF. The CDR3 DNA follows: TGTGCCAGCAGCCCCGGGACTGAGACATGGTCTGAAGCTTTCTTT. The chain is built from TRBV11-3 and TRBJ1-1; possibly TRBD1 for D (5 bases). Trimming removed 5 bases from V and 6 bases from J, with 19 bases in between. The CDR3 spans 15 residues. Germline values: CDR1 SGHNT, CDR2 YENEEA. Supplemented by reference TRBV11-3 and TRBJ1-1, the full variable domain reads EAGVVQSPRYKIIEKKQPVAFWCNPISGHNTLYWYLQNLGQGPELLIRYENEEAVDDSQLPKDRFSAERLKGVDSTLKIQPAELGDSAVYLCASSPGTETWSEAFFGQGTRLTVV.

The chain links TRBV7-3 to TRBJ2-1, with D perhaps TRBD2 (5 bases). Trimming left V 5 bases short and J 3 bases short, with 11 bases between. The CDR3 length is 14 residues. Germline loops: CDR1 SGHTA, CDR2 FQGTGA. The CDR3 coding sequence is TGTGCCAGCAGCCCAATCGCGGGCTACAATGAGCAGTTCTTC. This encodes CASSPIAGYNEQFF.

The V and J genes are TRBV27 and TRBJ2-1; 8 bases align to TRBD2. The germline V gene has CDR1 MNHEY and CDR2 SMNVEV (reference sequence). The CDR3 runs 16 residues. The V segment lost 1 base and the J segment 3 bases; nucleotides outside the gene matches: 5. The CDR3 bases are TGTGCCAGCAGTTTATTTTGGCGGGAGGTCTACAATGAGCAGTTCTTC. Amino acid sequence: CASSLFWREVYNEQFF.

This clone was detected a few times. V is TRBV7-2 and J is TRBJ2-7; D possibly corresponds to TRBD2 (5 bases). The CDR3 is 16 residues long. Trimming stripped 5 bases from V and 1 base from J, with 18 bases between. Germline V CDR1 and CDR2: SGHTA, FQGNSA. The CDR3 sequence is CASSPRPSRLSYEQYF. The CDR3 bases are TGTGCCAGCAGCCCCAGGCCCAGTAGACTATCCTACGAGCAGTACTTC. Full variable domain (missing parts from reference TRBV7-2 and TRBJ2-7): GAGVSQSPSNKVTEKGKDVELRCDPISGHTALYWYRQSLGQGLEFLIYFQGNSAPDKSGLPSDRFSAERTGGSVSTLTIQRTQQEDSAVYLCASSPRPSRLSYEQYFGPGTRLTVT.

V is TRBV7-9 and J is TRBJ1-1; D not resolved. The germline V and J ends were trimmed by 3 bases and 2 bases, with 10 bases remaining between them. The germline V gene has CDR1 SEHNR and CDR2 FQNEAQ (reference sequence). The CDR3 is 14 residues long. CDR3 in amino acids: CASSFSFLNTEAFF. CDR3 in DNA: TGTGCCAGCAGCTTCAGCTTCTTAAACACTGAAGCTTTCTTT. Based on the CDR3 plus reference TRBV7-9 and TRBJ1-1, the full variable domain is DTGVSQNPRHKITKRGQNVTFRCDPISEHNRLYWYRQTLGQGPEFLTYFQNEAQLEKSRLLSDRFSAERPKGSFSTLEIQRTEQGDSAMYLCASSFSFLNTEAFFGQGTRLTVV.

This sequence joins TRBV7-6 and TRBJ2-1, with 11 nucleotides matching TRBD2. The CDR3 length is 19 residues. V was pared by 3 bases and J by 2 bases, with 12 bases of the junction left unmatched. In germline, CDR1 is SGHVS, CDR2 FNYEAQ. The CDR3 sequence: CASSFPGLAGGKTYNEQFF. Written as DNA, the CDR3 is TGTGCCAGCAGCTTCCCGGGGCTAGCGGGAGGCAAGACCTACAATGAGCAGTTCTTC. Combining the CDR3 with reference TRBV7-6 and TRBJ2-1 gives the whole variable domain GAGVSQSPRYKVTKRGQDVALRCDPISGHVSLYWYRQALGQGPEFLTYFNYEAQQDKSGLPNDRFSAERPEGSISTLTIQRTEQRDSAMYRCASSFPGLAGGKTYNEQFFGPGTRLTVL.